Listed below are T cell receptor beta chains from one sample, sequenced in a study of T-cell reconstitution after alpha-beta-depleted transplantation in children. Each CDR3 protein is one row after TCRdb ran MiXCR on the PCR reads. The table has hundreds of thousands of distinct CDR3 sequences, roughly 7.7% seen once. The sample was PBMCs, mostly from graft donor cells, taken 180 days after TCRalphabeta/CD19-depleted stem cell transplant. The receptors stem from a male patient between 10 and 17 years old who had a stem cell transplant for acute lymphoblastic leukemia, so the T cells may come from the graft donor. The CDR3 runs from the conserved cysteine through the conserved F or W. A D gene is named only where the DNA matches it firmly. Rows may omit the clone size; those that give it use once, few, many or a size class.

CDR3: CSARETSGGSYNEQFF
DNA: TGCAGTGCTAGAGAAACTAGCGGGGGCTCATACAATGAGCAGTTCTTC
size: many
J: TRBJ2-1
length: 16
V: TRBV20-1
D: TRBD2

CDR3: CASSAYEETQYF
DNA: TGTGCCAGCAGCGCCTACGAAGAGACCCAGTACTTC
size: many
J: TRBJ2-5
length: 12
V: TRBV7-2
D: .

CDR3: CASRGTSASWRNTGELFF
DNA: TGTGCCAGCAGAGGGACTAGCGCTTCATGGAGGAACACCGGGGAGCTGTTTTTT
size: many
J: TRBJ2-2
length: 18
V: TRBV2
D: TRBD2

CDR3: CASSLVAGVSNEQFF
DNA: TGTGCCAGCAGTTTAGTTGCGGGAGTGAGCAATGAGCAGTTCTTC
size: many
J: TRBJ2-1
length: 15
V: TRBV28
D: TRBD2

CDR3: CATRDQERSNTGELFF
DNA: TGTGCCACCCGGGACCAGGAACGATCGAACACCGGGGAGCTGTTTTTT
size: many
J: TRBJ2-2
length: 16
V: TRBV21-1
D: .

CDR3: CASSPHRGAASYEQYF
DNA: TGTGCCAGCTCACCACATAGGGGGGCCGCCTCCTACGAGCAGTACTTC
size: .
J: TRBJ2-7
length: 16
V: TRBV18
D: .

CDR3: CSASLAGGYNEQFF
DNA: TGCAGTGCCTCGTTAGCGGGCGGCTACAATGAGCAGTTCTTC
size: many
J: TRBJ2-1
length: 14
V: TRBV20-1
D: TRBD2

CDR3: CASLAKNIQYF
DNA: TGTGCCAGTCTAGCCAAAAACATTCAGTACTTC
size: many
J: TRBJ2-4
length: 11
V: TRBV28
D: .

CDR3: CASSAGTGPNEQYF
DNA: TGCGCCAGCAGCGCGGGGACAGGGCCCAACGAGCAGTACTTC
size: many
J: TRBJ2-7
length: 14
V: TRBV5-1
D: TRBD1

CDR3: CASSVRTAGPTDTQYF
DNA: TGTGCCAGCAGCGTACGTACCGCGGGGCCCACAGATACGCAGTATTTT
size: many
J: TRBJ2-3
length: 16
V: TRBV9
D: .

CDR3: CASPPPDRVKNIQYF
DNA: TGTGCCAGCCCTCCTCCGGACAGGGTTAAAAACATTCAGTACTTC
size: many
J: TRBJ2-4
length: 15
V: TRBV25-1
D: TRBD1

CDR3: CASSQGATETQYF
DNA: TGTGCCAGCAGCCAAGGTGCTACAGAGACCCAGTACTTC
size: many
J: TRBJ2-5
length: 13
V: TRBV3-1
D: .

CDR3: CATSDLSGNEQFF
DNA: TGTGCCACCAGTGATTTGAGCGGAAATGAGCAGTTCTTC
size: many
J: TRBJ2-1
length: 13
V: TRBV24-1
D: .

CDR3: CASSGNGGAFETQYF
DNA: TGTGCCAGCAGTGGAAACGGGGGGGCCTTTGAGACCCAGTACTTC
size: many
J: TRBJ2-5
length: 15
V: TRBV2
D: TRBD2

CDR3: CASSDPDEPDTQYF
DNA: TGTGCCAGCAGTGACCCAGACGAACCAGATACGCAGTATTTT
size: .
J: TRBJ2-3
length: 14
V: TRBV2
D: .

CDR3: CASSLSPGEGETQYF
DNA: TGTGCCAGCAGTTTGAGCCCAGGGGAAGGAGAGACCCAGTACTTC
size: many
J: TRBJ2-5
length: 15
V: TRBV12-3/TRBV12-4
D: .

CDR3: CASSQDGKLDRSGADTQYF
DNA: TGCGCCAGCAGCCAAGATGGGAAATTGGATCGATCAGGAGCAGATACGCAGTATTTT
size: many
J: TRBJ2-3
length: 19
V: TRBV4-3
D: .

CDR3: CASSPWRSQNQPQHF
DNA: TGTGCCAGCAGTCCATGGCGCAGCCAAAATCAGCCCCAGCATTTT
size: many
J: TRBJ1-5
length: 15
V: TRBV12-3/TRBV12-4
D: .

CDR3: CATKDGANTEAFF
DNA: TGTGCCACCAAGGACGGAGCGAACACTGAAGCTTTCTTT
size: many
J: TRBJ1-1
length: 13
V: TRBV10-3
D: .

CDR3: CSARRPEFTDTQYF
DNA: TGCAGTGCTAGAAGGCCGGAATTCACAGATACGCAGTATTTT
size: many
J: TRBJ2-3
length: 14
V: TRBV20-1
D: .

CDR3: CASSPQGQFKSNTEAFF
DNA: TGTGCCAGCAGCCCCCAAGGACAGTTTAAATCGAACACTGAAGCTTTCTTT
size: many
J: TRBJ1-1
length: 17
V: TRBV7-8
D: .

CDR3: CASSFGGVGEVSNQPQHF
DNA: TGTGCCAGCAGTTTTGGAGGAGTGGGGGAGGTTAGCAATCAGCCCCAGCATTTT
size: many
J: TRBJ1-5
length: 18
V: TRBV6-5
D: .

CDR3: CASSRGGSDRVNTGELFF
DNA: TGTGCCAGTAGCAGAGGAGGGTCGGACAGGGTGAACACCGGGGAGCTGTTTTTT
size: many
J: TRBJ2-2
length: 18
V: TRBV19
D: TRBD1

CDR3: CASSQSGASYNEQFF
DNA: TGCGCCAGCAGTCAATCAGGGGCTAGCTACAATGAGCAGTTCTTC
size: few
J: TRBJ2-1
length: 15
V: TRBV23-1
D: .

CDR3: CSAREEGIGIGYTF
DNA: TGCAGTGCTAGAGAAGAGGGGATCGGCATCGGCTACACCTTC
size: many
J: TRBJ1-2
length: 14
V: TRBV20-1
D: .

CDR3: CASGLNGETQYF
DNA: TGTGCCAGCGGGCTTAATGGAGAGACCCAGTACTTC
size: many
J: TRBJ2-5
length: 12
V: TRBV14
D: .

CDR3: CASSQDPGESSAKNIQYF
DNA: TGTGCCAGCAGCCAAGATCCAGGGGAGTCCTCAGCCAAAAACATTCAGTACTTC
size: many
J: TRBJ2-4
length: 18
V: TRBV4-2
D: .

CDR3: CASSGPLTSSYEQYF
DNA: TGTGCCAGCAGTGGGCCGTTAACCAGCTCCTACGAGCAGTACTTC
size: many
J: TRBJ2-7
length: 15
V: TRBV2
D: .

CDR3: CASSASDSNTGELFF
DNA: TGTGCCAGCAGCGCTTCGGACAGCAACACCGGGGAGCTGTTTTTT
size: many
J: TRBJ2-2
length: 15
V: TRBV5-5
D: .

CDR3: CASSATGGPGEQYF
DNA: TGTGCCAGCAGTGCTACGGGGGGGCCGGGCGAGCAGTACTTC
size: many
J: TRBJ2-7
length: 14
V: TRBV7-2
D: TRBD2

CDR3: CASSLGGHGELFF
DNA: TGTGCCAGCAGCTTAGGGGGCCACGGGGAGCTGTTTTTT
size: many
J: TRBJ2-2
length: 13
V: TRBV7-2
D: .

CDR3: CSARDLSGELFF
DNA: TGCAGTGCTAGAGATCTTTCTGGGGAGCTGTTTTTT
size: .
J: TRBJ2-2
length: 12
V: TRBV20-1
D: .

CDR3: CASTITQGDIQYF
DNA: TGTGCCAGCACAATCACACAAGGGGACATTCAGTACTTC
size: many
J: TRBJ2-4
length: 13
V: TRBV18
D: .

CDR3: CATQWDLTDTQYF
DNA: TGTGCCACCCAGTGGGACCTCACAGATACGCAGTATTTT
size: .
J: TRBJ2-3
length: 13
V: TRBV19
D: .

CDR3: CASSPLTSGAPRDTQYF
DNA: TGTGCCAGCAGTCCTCTGACTAGCGGGGCGCCAAGGGATACGCAGTATTTT
size: many
J: TRBJ2-3
length: 17
V: TRBV6-2/TRBV6-3
D: TRBD2

CDR3: CASRLRDRGPYNSPLHF
DNA: TGTGCAAGTCGGTTAAGGGACAGGGGACCCTATAATTCACCCCTCCACTTT
size: .
J: TRBJ1-6
length: 17
V: TRBV12-2
D: .

CDR3: CASRPGTSSYNEQFF
DNA: TGCGCCAGCAGACCCGGGACTAGCTCCTACAATGAGCAGTTCTTC
size: few
J: TRBJ2-1
length: 15
V: TRBV10-2
D: TRBD2

CDR3: CATRRQGAGEQYF
DNA: TGTGCCACCAGGAGACAGGGGGCTGGAGAGCAGTACTTC
size: many
J: TRBJ2-7
length: 13
V: TRBV24-1
D: TRBD1

CDR3: CASSPQGSTDTQYF
DNA: TGTGCCAGCAGTCCACAGGGGAGCACAGATACGCAGTATTTT
size: many
J: TRBJ2-3
length: 14
V: TRBV6-2/TRBV6-3
D: TRBD1

CDR3: CASTTPGTGNTGELFF
DNA: TGTGCCAGCACCACTCCCGGGACTGGTAACACCGGGGAGCTGTTTTTT
size: few
J: TRBJ2-2
length: 16
V: TRBV6-1
D: .

CDR3: CASGAGTSETQYF
DNA: TGTGCCAGCGGAGCAGGGACTAGCGAGACCCAGTACTTC
size: many
J: TRBJ2-5
length: 13
V: TRBV9
D: TRBD2

CDR3: CATSPISEVTGELFF
DNA: TGCGCCACCTCACCTATCTCAGAGGTCACCGGGGAGCTGTTTTTT
size: many
J: TRBJ2-2
length: 15
V: TRBV5-1
D: .

CDR3: CSTGQGSHGYTF
DNA: TGCAGCACCGGACAGGGTAGTCATGGCTACACCTTC
size: many
J: TRBJ1-2
length: 12
V: TRBV29-1
D: TRBD1

CDR3: CASGGWGTTYEQYF
DNA: TGTGCCAGCGGCGGCTGGGGGACAACCTACGAGCAGTACTTC
size: few
J: TRBJ2-7
length: 14
V: TRBV6-1
D: .

CDR3: CCAQDRGRRHTGELFF
DNA: TGCTGTGCTCAAGACAGGGGGAGAAGGCACACCGGGGAGCTGTTTTTT
size: .
J: TRBJ2-2
length: 16
V: TRBV20-1
D: TRBD1